This entry lists 16 T cell receptor beta chains sequenced from one sample in a study of blood T cell repertoires in COVID-19 (dated by TCRdb to 2020 to 2021). The library was produced with the immunoSEQ multiplex PCR assay. TCRdb obtained this table from immuneACCESS and retained in-frame rearrangements with V and J assigned. These tables miss some clones; where compared with another copy, unresolved V genes account for less than half of the shortfall, and the remainder is unexplained. The sample table shows a few hundred thousand clones, and 85% are seen once. Approximately 3.6% of the sample goes to the ten largest clones. The sample comprised peripheral blood. The receptors originated from a woman aged 18-29 years with acute or convalescent COVID-19.

V gene TRBV5-1 combines with J gene TRBJ2-7; 7 bases fit TRBD1. With V trimmed by 4 bases and J by 5 bases, 12 bases remained unmatched. This CDR3 is built from 15 residues. The germline V gene has CDR1 SGHRS and CDR2 YFSETQ. CDR3 in amino acids: CASSQNTGVFDEQYF. The CDR3 DNA is TGCGCCAGCAGCCAAAATACAGGGGTATTTGACGAGCAGTACTTC.

The chain recombines TRBV19 with TRBJ1-5; no definite D call. Germline V gives CDR1 LNHDA, CDR2 SQIVND (reference sequence). CDR3 length: 14 residues. The germline V and J ends were trimmed by 0 bases and 7 bases, with 10 bases remaining between them. CDR3 sequence reads: CASSIEEGSQPQHF. CDR3 bases: TGTGCCAGTAGTATAGAGGAGGGCAGCCAGCCCCAGCATTTT.

CDR3 residues: CASSLKEAQGYTF. CDR3 nucleotide sequence: TGTGCCAGCAGCTTAAAAGAGGCCCAAGGCTACACCTTC. This rearrangement joins TRBV11-2 to TRBJ1-2, with D unresolved. Germline V gene sequence: CDR1 SGHAT, CDR2 FQNNGV. The CDR3 runs 13 residues. Trimming removed 2 bases from V and 8 bases from J, with 12 bases in between.

The chain links TRBV5-1 to TRBJ2-1; 7 positions agree with TRBD1. The V gene's germline CDR1 is SGHRS and CDR2 YFSETQ. Germline trimming cut 4 bases from V and 5 bases from J; bases unmatched to any gene: 6. The CDR3 has 14 residues. The CDR3 reads CASSLWDSNNEQFF. CDR3 DNA: TGCGCCAGCAGCCTATGGGACAGTAACAATGAGCAGTTCTTC.

CDR3 DNA: TGTGCCAGCAGCTTGGTTACAGGGGGCCCCAGGGAGACCCAGTACTTC. Protein: CASSLVTGGPRETQYF. V gene TRBV5-4 combines with J gene TRBJ2-5; 9 bases fit TRBD1. The V and J ends lost 0 bases and 5 bases, in that order; junction bases with no gene match: 8. CDR3 length: 16 amino acids. CDR1 is SGHNT and CDR2 is YYREEE in the germline V gene (reference sequence).

The rearrangement links TRBV5-1 to TRBJ1-2, with 8 bases lining up with TRBD1. With 0 bases clipped from V and 4 bases from J, the junction kept 8 bases outside the gene matches. The CDR3 contains 16 residues. Germline V gene data show CDR1 as SGHRS and CDR2 as YFSETQ. The CDR3 sequence: CASSLDGRGLGYGYTF. The CDR3 coding sequence is TGCGCCAGCAGCTTGGATGGCAGGGGGCTTGGCTATGGCTACACCTTC.

The genes are TRBV7-9 and TRBJ1-2; D gene ambiguous. The CDR3 has 14 residues. In germline, CDR1 is SEHNR, CDR2 FQNEAQ (reference sequence). Trimming pared 1 base from V and 8 bases from J, leaving 14 bases between. The CDR3 is CASSLGDVREGYTF. The CDR3 coding sequence is TGTGCCAGCAGCTTAGGGGATGTACGGGAGGGCTACACCTTC.

This clone was seen more than once but under ten times. This CDR3 reads CSVGTGAYGYTF. The CDR3 DNA reads as TGCAGCGTGGGGACAGGGGCCTATGGCTACACCTTC. V is TRBV29-1 and J is TRBJ1-2, with 10 bases identical to TRBD1. This CDR3 is 12 amino acids long. Germline assignment: CDR1 SQVTM and CDR2 ANQGSEA. V lost 6 bases to trimming and J lost 4 bases; unmatched junction nucleotides: 2.

V usage is TRBV27 and J usage is TRBJ2-5; unclear D gene. The germline V gene encodes CDR1 MNHEY and CDR2 SMNVEV (reference sequence). Between the trimmed V and J ends, which lost 8 bases and 5 bases, there was a span of 6 bases. The length of the CDR3 is 10 residues. CDR3 DNA: TGTGCCAGCCCCCAGGAGACCCAGTACTTC. Encoded protein: CASPQETQYF.

Comments on this clone: Other DNA sequences of this sample code for an identical CDR3. This sequence joins TRBV11-2 and TRBJ2-7; 10 bases line up with TRBD2. This CDR3 is built from 15 residues. Germline V gene data show CDR1 as SGHAT and CDR2 as FQNNGV. After removal of 1 base from V and 7 bases from J, the junction contained 7 bases not matched to a gene. Written as DNA, the CDR3 is TGTGCCAGCAGCTTAGGAACTAGCGGGGAGGGGGAGCAGTACTTC. Translating it yields CASSLGTSGEGEQYF.

This clone was seen a handful of times. This chain joins TRBV4-1 and TRBJ1-4; possibly TRBD1 for D (6 bases). Germline lookup yields CDR1 MGHRA and CDR2 YSYEKL. The CDR3 extends over 16 amino acids. Trimming stripped 0 bases from V and 4 bases from J, with 12 bases between. The CDR3 DNA follows: TGCGCCAGCAGCCAAGAAGGGGGGGCCGTTAATGAAAAACTGTTTTTT. It is translated as CASSQEGGAVNEKLFF.

The chain employs TRBV5-6 and TRBJ2-3; 7 bases line up with TRBD1. The CDR3 is made up of 13 amino acids. Per germline, CDR1 SGHDT and CDR2 YYEEEE. The ends lost 3 bases at V and 7 bases at J; junction bases unmatched: 5. The CDR3 spells CASSSGQPNTQYF. Here the CDR3 DNA reads TGTGCCAGCAGCTCGGGACAGCCAAATACGCAGTATTTT. Full variable domain (remainder filled in from reference TRBV5-6 and TRBJ2-3): DAGVTQSPTHLIKTRGQQVTLRCSPKSGHDTVSWYQQALGQGPQFIFQYYEEEERQRGNFPDRFSGHQFPNYSSELNVNALLLGDSALYLCASSSGQPNTQYFGPGTRLTVL.

The rearrangement uses TRBV20-1 and TRBJ2-7; 7 bases line up with TRBD1. The germline V gene encodes CDR1 DFQATT and CDR2 SNEGSKA (reference sequence). J was trimmed by 6 bases and V by 5 bases; bases with no gene match: 4. CDR3 length: 11 amino acids. The CDR3 here is CSAATGIEQYF. As DNA, the CDR3 is TGCAGTGCTGCGACAGGGATCGAGCAGTACTTC.

This clone was picked up one time. This sequence joins TRBV7-9 and TRBJ1-2, with D perhaps TRBD1 (5 bases). This CDR3 spans 14 amino acids. Germline CDR1 SEHNR, CDR2 FQNEAQ (reference sequence). V was pared by 4 bases and J by 8 bases, with 17 bases between. The CDR3, as DNA: TGTGCCAGCAGCTCGTACAGGCATCCCTCCGGCTACACCTTC. It is translated as CASSSYRHPSGYTF. Full variable domain (outside the CDR3, taken from reference TRBV7-9 and TRBJ1-2): DTGVSQNPRHKITKRGQNVTFRCDPISEHNRLYWYRQTLGQGPEFLTYFQNEAQLEKSRLLSDRFSAERPKGSFSTLEIQRTEQGDSAMYLCASSSYRHPSGYTFGSGTRLTVV.

The CDR3 sequence is CASSQTISSYNEQFF. CDR3 in DNA: TGCGCCAGCAGCCAGACTATTTCTTCCTACAATGAGCAGTTCTTC. This chain uses TRBV5-1 with TRBJ2-1, with D perhaps matching TRBD2 (5 bases). The CDR3 length is 15 residues. Between the trimmed V and J ends, which lost 4 bases and 1 base, there was a span of 12 bases. Germline V CDR1 and CDR2: SGHRS, YFSETQ.

This chain joins TRBV28 and TRBJ1-2; 7 bases match TRBD1. V lost 1 base, J lost 8 bases, and 7 bases stayed unmatched. Germline V CDR1 and CDR2: MDHEN, SYDVKM. The CDR3 runs 14 residues. The CDR3 protein is CASSLLTGLRGYTF. DNA of the CDR3: TGTGCCAGCAGTTTATTGACAGGGTTGAGAGGCTACACCTTC.